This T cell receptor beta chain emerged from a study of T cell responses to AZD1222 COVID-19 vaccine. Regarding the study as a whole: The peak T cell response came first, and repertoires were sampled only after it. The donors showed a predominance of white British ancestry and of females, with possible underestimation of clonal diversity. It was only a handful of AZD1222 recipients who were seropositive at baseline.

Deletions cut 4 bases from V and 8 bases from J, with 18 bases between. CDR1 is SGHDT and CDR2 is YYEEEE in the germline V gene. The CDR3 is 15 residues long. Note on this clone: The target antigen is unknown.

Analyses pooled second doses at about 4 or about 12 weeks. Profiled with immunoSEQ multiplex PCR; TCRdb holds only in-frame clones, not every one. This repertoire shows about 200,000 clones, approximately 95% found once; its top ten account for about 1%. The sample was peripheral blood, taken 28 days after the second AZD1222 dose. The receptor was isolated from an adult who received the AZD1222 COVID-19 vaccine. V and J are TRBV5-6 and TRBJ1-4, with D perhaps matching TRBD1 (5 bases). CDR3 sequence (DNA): TGTGCCAGCAGCCCGAGGACGGGGGGAGGCGAAAAACTGTTTTTT. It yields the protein CASSPRTGGGEKLFF.